This TCR beta chain was observed in a study of T cells in Graves' hyperthyroidism and ophthalmopathy. For the study at large: Prior to any treatment, at the point of initial diagnosis, peripheral blood was collected.

Study observations and caveats: Within blood appeared most thyroid clonotypes that had expanded above 0.001. In simple terms, a model built on 13 V-J features told ophthalmopathy apart from stable hyperthyroidism.

The cohort's ophthalmopathy patients, a group with duration under 3 months, had a Clinical Activity Score of at least 3 and a NOSPECS grade of at least 4. This clonotype was counted only a few times. Its target is not known. CDR1 is MGHRA, CDR2 YSYEKL, per germline. V lost 0 bases, J lost 3 bases, and 12 bases lay in between. The CDR3 contains 16 residues. Amplification of TCR beta CDR3 regions used RNA as the template. The HTBI set primed first-round TCR CDR3 RT-PCR. Via MiXCR, TCRdb re-called the multiplex PCR reads, giving one row per CDR3 protein. The sample shows about 600,000 distinct CDR3 sequences, more than 12% of them seen only once.

This TCR was sampled from a woman aged 50 to 60 with Graves' ophthalmopathy. This chain connects TRBV4-1 to TRBJ1-3, with D perhaps matching TRBD1 (5 bases). The specimen sequenced was blood. The CDR3 DNA sequence: TGCGCCAGCAGCCAAGATCCCGGACAATATGGAAACACCATATATTTT. Its translation is CASSQDPGQYGNTIYF.